The 15 T cell receptor beta chains in this list originate from one sample, sequenced in a study of T cell responses to AZD1222 COVID-19 vaccine. The table came from immunoSEQ multiplex PCR; TCRdb's copy has only in-frame clones and leaves some out. The data show roughly 100,000 clones, 89% seen once. Sequencing was performed on peripheral blood, taken on day 0 of AZD1222 vaccination. Every receptor here comes from an adult in good health.

V is TRBV29-1 and J is TRBJ2-2, with TRBD1 identical over 7 bases. The germline V gene encodes CDR1 SQVTM and CDR2 ANQGSEA. V lost 4 bases to trimming and J lost 6 bases; unmatched junction nucleotides: 5. This CDR3 contains 13 residues. The CDR3 loop is CSVGFRGSGELFF. The CDR3 bases are TGCAGCGTTGGCTTCAGGGGGTCCGGGGAGCTGTTTTTT.

This sequence joins TRBV25-1 and TRBJ1-6; D is ambiguous. Germline lookup yields CDR1 MGHDK and CDR2 SYGVNS. Trimming took off 1 base at V and 6 bases at J, with 10 bases between the two ends. CDR3 length: 15 residues. CDR3 loop: CASSELAYLNSPLHF. The CDR3 bases are TGTGCCAGCAGTGAATTGGCCTACCTTAATTCACCCCTCCACTTT.

The chain recombines TRBV5-8 with TRBJ1-4; 10 bases map to TRBD1. The CDR3 runs 16 residues. Germline CDR1 is SGHTS and CDR2 is YDEGEE. The V gene end was trimmed by 2 bases and the J gene end by 1 base; junction bases not matched to a gene: 2. The CDR3 coding sequence is TGTGCCAGCAGCTTTGGACAGGGGGTAACTAATGAAAAACTGTTTTTT. The encoded protein is CASSFGQGVTNEKLFF.

This rearrangement joins TRBV10-3 to TRBJ2-7; D possibly corresponds to TRBD1 (5 bases). V was shortened by 2 bases and J by 0 bases, with 11 bases between the two germline ends. Germline values: CDR1 ENHRY, CDR2 SYGVKD. This CDR3 is 15 amino acids long. Here the CDR3 reads CAISEQGKTSYEQYF. Written as DNA, the CDR3 is TGTGCCATCAGTGAGCAGGGTAAGACCTCCTACGAGCAGTACTTC.

V usage is TRBV7-2 and J usage is TRBJ2-1, with TRBD2 identical over 8 bases. Per the germline V gene, CDR1 is SGHTA and CDR2 is FQGNSA. The CDR3 contains 15 residues. With 1 base clipped from V and 10 bases from J, the junction kept 9 bases outside the gene matches. The CDR3 is CASSLEAGGRREQFF. In DNA, the CDR3 is TGTGCCAGCAGCTTAGAGGCGGGGGGCCGCCGGGAGCAGTTCTTC.

The J gene is TRBJ2-2, the V gene TRBV11-3, with unresolved D. Germline values: CDR1 SGHNT, CDR2 YENEEA. Trimming stripped 2 bases from V and 4 bases from J, with 8 bases between. The CDR3 totals 14 residues. CDR3 nucleotide sequence: TGTGCCAGCAGCTTAAATTATATCACCGGGGAGCTGTTTTTT. Encoded protein: CASSLNYITGELFF. Drawing the rest from reference TRBV11-3 and TRBJ2-2, the complete variable domain is EAGVVQSPRYKIIEKKQPVAFWCNPISGHNTLYWYLQNLGQGPELLIRYENEEAVDDSQLPKDRFSAERLKGVDSTLKIQPAELGDSAVYLCASSLNYITGELFFGEGSRLTVL.

The chain uses TRBV6-5 and TRBJ1-1; D may be TRBD1 (5 bases). The germline CDR1 and CDR2 sequences are MNHEY and SVGAGI. Trimming stripped 10 bases from V and 5 bases from J, with 20 bases between. There are 14 residues in the CDR3. CDR3: CATNPGGARTEAFF. For the CDR3, the DNA is TGTGCCACTAACCCGGGGGGAGCTCGGACTGAAGCTTTCTTT.

The chain is built from TRBV12-3 or TRBV12-4 and TRBJ1-1, with D unresolved. There are 13 residues in the CDR3. V shed 6 bases and J shed 7 bases, with 15 bases lying between them. The chain's CDR3 is CASRPSLGSEAFF. Here the CDR3 DNA reads TGTGCCAGCAGGCCGTCCCTCGGCAGTGAAGCTTTCTTT.

The chain uses TRBV19 and TRBJ2-7; D perhaps matches TRBD1 (6 bases). The CDR3 loop spans 14 amino acids. The germline CDR1 and CDR2 sequences are LNHDA and SQIVND (reference sequence). Trimming removed 3 bases at V and 3 bases at J, with 12 bases between. The CDR3 nucleotides read TGTGCCAGTAGTATGAGGACAGCCTTCTACGAGCAGTACTTC. Amino acid sequence: CASSMRTAFYEQYF. Full variable domain (outside the CDR3, taken from reference TRBV19 and TRBJ2-7): DGGITQSPKYLFRKEGQNVTLSCEQNLNHDAMYWYRQDPGQGLRLIYYSQIVNDFQKGDIAEGYSVSREKKESFPLTVTSAQKNPTAFYLCASSMRTAFYEQYFGPGTRLTVT.

CDR3 sequence (DNA): TGTGCCAGCAGCCCCAAAGGACAGGGGATTTATGGCTACACCTTC. Translating gives CASSPKGQGIYGYTF. The chain links TRBV7-3 to TRBJ1-2, with 9 bases fitting TRBD1. The CDR3 totals 15 residues. Germline V gene sequence: CDR1 SGHTA, CDR2 FQGTGA. The V segment lost 5 bases and the J segment 5 bases; nucleotides outside the gene matches: 9.

The chain is built from TRBV18 and TRBJ2-7, with no clear D. The CDR3 is 14 residues long. V lost 4 bases to trimming and J lost 1 base, with 11 bases between them. Germline CDR1 reads KGHSH; CDR2 reads LQKENI. The CDR3 DNA reads TGTGCCAGCTCACGCTCAGGTGCGTCCTACGAGCAGTACTTC. This encodes CASSRSGASYEQYF.

Concerning this clone itself: This specimen includes other DNA sequences encoding the same CDR3. The genes are TRBV5-1 and TRBJ2-7, with no clear D. CDR1 and CDR2 (germline): SGHRS, YFSETQ. V lost 0 bases and J 0 bases, leaving 7 bases between the germline ends. This CDR3 contains 14 residues. DNA for the CDR3: TGCGCCAGCAGCTTGGGCACCAGCTCCTACGAGCAGTACTTC. It is translated as CASSLGTSSYEQYF.

For this clone: At one boundary the junction diverges from the germline segment, which might be a read error. J is TRBJ1-6 and V is TRBV28; the match to TRBD1 covers 9 bases. This CDR3 region has 12 residues. Germline loops: CDR1 MDHEN, CDR2 SYDVKM. CDR3 protein: CASSPYRGQGGF. The CDR3 DNA reads as TGTGCCAGCAGTCCCTACCGGGGACAGGGAGGTTTT.

V usage is TRBV28 and J usage is TRBJ1-6; unclear D gene. V was cut by 3 bases and J by 2 bases, with 8 bases left in between. Germline CDR1 reads MDHEN; CDR2 reads SYDVKM. The CDR3 consists of 15 residues. The DNA for the CDR3 is TGTGCCAGCAGTTTCGATGGAACCTATAATTCACCCCTCCACTTT. It specifies CASSFDGTYNSPLHF.

The chain combines TRBV7-2 with TRBJ2-7; D call uncertain. V was shortened by 0 bases and J by 4 bases, with 10 bases between the two germline ends. Per the germline V gene, CDR1 is SGHTA and CDR2 is FQGNSA. CDR3 length: 14 residues. The CDR3 sequence is CASSLAKSSYEQYF. The CDR3 region has the DNA TGTGCCAGCAGCTTAGCTAAGAGCAGTTACGAGCAGTACTTC.